Below are 23 T cell receptor beta chains sequenced from a single sample in a study of blood T cell repertoires in COVID-19. This table comes from immunoSEQ multiplex PCR, and its TCRdb copy is limited to in-frame clones, with some not included. The table records approximately 220,000 clones, 82% of them present only once. The source material was peripheral blood. The source is a woman in her 70s with acute or convalescent COVID-19.

This clone was counted many times. The V gene is TRBV19, the J gene TRBJ1-5; possible D gene TRBD1, 5 bases. Germline CDR1 and CDR2: LNHDA and SQIVND (reference sequence). The V gene lost 5 bases and the J gene lost 6 bases, with 14 bases spanning the gap. The CDR3 has 14 amino acids. For the CDR3, the DNA is TGTGCCAGTAGTGGGTCAGGGTTTAGTCAGCCCCAGCATTTT. Protein product: CASSGSGFSQPQHF.

The chain carries TRBV4-3 and TRBJ2-1, with 8 nucleotides matching TRBD2. With V trimmed by 4 bases and J by 3 bases, 5 bases remained unmatched. Looked up from germline, CDR1 is LGHNA and CDR2 is YSLEER. The length of the CDR3 is 15 residues. DNA for the CDR3: TGCGCCAGCAGCCCTGGGACTAGGATCTACAATGAGCAGTTCTTC. Encoded protein: CASSPGTRIYNEQFF.

This chain joins TRBV5-1 and TRBJ2-5; maybe TRBD2 (7 bases). The germline V gene has CDR1 SGHRS and CDR2 YFSETQ. V lost 0 bases to trimming and J lost 4 bases, with 13 bases between them. The CDR3 totals 15 residues. The CDR3 loop is CASSLVSGGPETQYF. CDR3 DNA: TGCGCCAGCAGCTTGGTATCGGGGGGCCCAGAGACCCAGTACTTC.

V is TRBV2 and J is TRBJ1-2; D is possibly TRBD1 (5 bases). Trimming pared 7 bases from V and 10 bases from J, leaving 22 bases between. CDR1 and CDR2 (germline): SNHLY, FYNNEI. The CDR3 runs to 14 residues. CDR3 DNA: TGTGCCAGCATTCAGACGGGGGGTGGGCAAGCCTACACCTTC. Protein sequence: CASIQTGGGQAYTF.

V gene TRBV3-1 (or the pseudogene TRBV3-2) combines with J gene TRBJ2-5; D remains ambiguous. The germline gives CDR1 LGHDT, CDR2 YNNKEL (reference sequence). Trimming took off 4 bases at V and 5 bases at J, with 14 bases between the two ends. CDR3 length: 14 residues. This CDR3 is CASSPFALGETQYF. The CDR3 DNA reads as TGTGCCAGCAGCCCCTTTGCCTTGGGCGAGACCCAGTACTTC.

This chain connects TRBV7-2 to TRBJ1-5; 10 nucleotides line up with TRBD1. Looked up from germline, CDR1 is SGHTA and CDR2 is FQGNSA. V gave up 2 bases and J gave up 3 bases; unmatched junction bases: 4. The CDR3 loop spans 16 amino acids. In nucleotides, the CDR3 is TGTGCCAGCAGCTTAACGGGACAGGGGATCAATCAGCCCCAGCATTTT. Encoded protein: CASSLTGQGINQPQHF. Full variable domain (outside the CDR3, taken from reference TRBV7-2 and TRBJ1-5): GAGVSQSPSNKVTEKGKDVELRCDPISGHTALYWYRQSLGQGLEFLIYFQGNSAPDKSGLPSDRFSAERTGGSVSTLTIQRTQQEDSAVYLCASSLTGQGINQPQHFGDGTRLSIL.

The V and J genes are TRBV4-2 and TRBJ1-1, with D possibly matching TRBD1 (5 bases). The germline gives CDR1 LGHNA, CDR2 YNFKEQ. The CDR3 is 19 residues long. V shed 1 base and J shed 0 bases, with 21 bases lying between them. As DNA, the CDR3 is TGTGCCAGCAGCCAAGCCTTGGGCGGGACCTTGGGCATGAACACTGAAGCTTTCTTT. Its translation: CASSQALGGTLGMNTEAFF.

This clone was found once. The chain combines TRBV28 with TRBJ2-3; TRBD2 agrees at 9 bases. Germline CDR1 reads MDHEN; CDR2 reads SYDVKM. V trimming: 5 bases; J trimming: 6 bases; junction bases outside the gene matches: 6. This CDR3 has 14 residues. CDR3 sequence reads: CASSPPGLADTQYF. The CDR3 DNA reads TGTGCCAGCAGTCCGCCCGGACTAGCGGATACGCAGTATTTT.

This chain uses TRBV3-1 (or the pseudogene TRBV3-2) with TRBJ2-7; weak D call: TRBD2 (5 bases). The CDR3 runs to 12 residues. CDR1 LGHDT and CDR2 YNNKEL come from the germline V gene (reference sequence). V dropped 2 bases and J dropped 6 bases, with 8 bases sitting between them. CDR3 in amino acids: CASSQSGVEQYF. For the CDR3, the DNA is TGTGCCAGCAGCCAATCCGGGGTCGAGCAGTACTTC.

V gene TRBV27 combines with J gene TRBJ1-3; 7 positions agree with TRBD1. Germline V gene sequence: CDR1 MNHEY, CDR2 SMNVEV (reference sequence). The V and J ends lost 6 bases and 2 bases, in that order; junction bases with no gene match: 4. CDR3 size: 14 residues. The CDR3 region has the DNA TGTGCCAGCAGGGGACAGTCGACTGGAAACACCATATATTTT. This sequence encodes CASRGQSTGNTIYF.

With regard to this clone: At one end the junction does not follow the germline gene, possibly because of a read error. The J gene is TRBJ1-2, the V gene TRBV11-3; no reliable D call. This CDR3 has 12 amino acids. Germline values: CDR1 SGHNT, CDR2 YENEEA. This CDR3 is CASSPPGSQATF. CDR3 nucleotides: TGTGCCAGCAGCCCACCGGGATCTCAGGCCACGTTC.

The rearrangement links TRBV7-2 to TRBJ1-2, with 7 bases aligning to TRBD1. Germline V lookup: CDR1 SGHTA, CDR2 FQGNSA. J was trimmed by 0 bases and V by 4 bases; bases with no gene match: 5. This CDR3 contains 15 residues. The CDR3 loop is CASSSTGVSNYGYTF. CDR3 bases: TGTGCCAGCAGCTCTACAGGGGTCTCTAACTATGGCTACACCTTC.

The chain uses TRBV11-1 and TRBJ2-5; D perhaps matches TRBD2 (5 bases). This CDR3 has 16 amino acids. Germline V gene data show CDR1 as SGHAT and CDR2 as FQDESV (reference sequence). Trimming shortened V by 1 base and J by 0 bases, and 12 bases separated the two germline ends. As DNA, the CDR3 is TGTGCCAGCAGCTTAGAACTCCGAGGGTACCAAGAGACCCAGTACTTC. The encoded protein is CASSLELRGYQETQYF.

This clone has a handful of counts. This chain joins TRBV5-5 and TRBJ1-2; 8 bases match TRBD1. CDR1 SGHKS and CDR2 YYEKEE come from the germline V gene (reference sequence). Trimming cost V 3 bases and J 4 bases; bases outside gene matches: 2. There are 13 residues in the CDR3. The chain's CDR3 is CASSWTGSYGYTF. The DNA for the CDR3 is TGTGCCAGCAGCTGGACAGGGAGCTATGGCTACACCTTC.

The V gene is TRBV7-7, the J gene TRBJ1-1; 7 bases are a match to TRBD1. There are 16 residues in the CDR3. CDR1 and CDR2 from the germline V gene are SSHAT and FNYEAQ (reference sequence). CDR3 sequence (DNA): TGTGCTAGCTCAAGGCTAACAGGGGCGCAGAACACTGAAGCTTTCTTT. It encodes CASSRLTGAQNTEAFF. The full variable domain, rest sourced from reference TRBV7-7 and TRBJ1-1, is GAGVSQSPRYKVTKRGQDVTLRCDPISSHATLYWYQQALGQGPEFLTYFNYEAQPDKSGLPSDRFSAERPEGSISTLTIQRTEQRDSAMYRCASSRLTGAQNTEAFFGQGTRLTVV.

The chain employs TRBV5-4 and TRBJ1-3, with D unresolved. The germline V and J ends were trimmed by 2 bases and 10 bases, with 13 bases remaining between them. The germline V gene has CDR1 SGHNT and CDR2 YYREEE (reference sequence). The CDR3 totals 13 residues. CDR3 DNA sequence: TGTGCCAGCAGCTTTACACGTTCTAGTACCATATATTTT. It is translated as CASSFTRSSTIYF.

The chain has TRBV30 and TRBJ1-1; D is uncertain. V dropped 4 bases and J dropped 0 bases, with 9 bases sitting between them. This CDR3 has 13 amino acids. Germline CDR1 and CDR2: GTSNPN and SVGIG (reference sequence). CDR3 DNA sequence: TGTGCCTGGAATCGACTGCTGAACACTGAAGCTTTCTTT. Protein: CAWNRLLNTEAFF.

This clone was detected only a few times. The V gene is TRBV7-2, the J gene TRBJ1-5, with D maybe TRBD1 (5 bases). CDR3 length: 14 residues. V dropped 7 bases and J dropped 5 bases, with 15 bases sitting between them. The germline V gene encodes CDR1 SGHTA and CDR2 FQGNSA. The CDR3 protein is CASTQNKGDQPQHF. The CDR3 DNA sequence: TGTGCCAGCACGCAAAACAAAGGGGATCAGCCCCAGCATTTT.

J is TRBJ2-2 and V is TRBV6-5; a weak D match, TRBD2 (6 bases). Germline V lookup: CDR1 MNHEY, CDR2 SVGAGI. Trimming pared 5 bases from V and 7 bases from J, leaving 14 bases between. The CDR3 extends over 14 amino acids. This chain's CDR3 is CASSPRDGHGELFF. Here the CDR3 DNA reads TGTGCCAGCAGTCCGCGGGATGGGCACGGGGAGCTGTTTTTT.

This chain links TRBV6-1 with TRBJ1-2; weak D call: TRBD1 (5 bases). The CDR3 is made up of 15 amino acids. Deletions cut 2 bases from V and 4 bases from J, with 14 bases between. Germline V gene lookup returns CDR1 MNHNS and CDR2 SASEGT. CDR3 protein: CASSESWGEIYGYTF. The CDR3 DNA sequence: TGTGCCAGCAGTGAATCCTGGGGGGAGATCTATGGCTACACCTTC.

The rearrangement joins TRBV30 to TRBJ1-1; D is unclear. V was shortened by 0 bases and J by 1 base, with 12 bases between the two germline ends. The CDR3 covers 15 residues. Germline lookup yields CDR1 GTSNPN and CDR2 SVGIG (reference sequence). CDR3 nucleotides: TGTGCCTGGAGTGTACTGAGTATACGGAACACTGAAGCTTTCTTT. Protein sequence: CAWSVLSIRNTEAFF.

The CDR3, as DNA: TGTGCCATCAGTGAATTTCCGTTGGACAGGCCCTACGAGCAGTACTTC. Its translation: CAISEFPLDRPYEQYF. The chain recombines TRBV10-3 with TRBJ2-7; TRBD1 matches 7 bases. Per the germline V gene, CDR1 is ENHRY and CDR2 is SYGVKD. V shed 3 bases and J 2 bases; nucleotides not matched to a gene: 10. The CDR3 runs to 16 residues.

CDR3 residues: CASSQQGYGYTF. In DNA form, the CDR3 reads TGCGCCAGCAGCCAACAGGGTTATGGCTACACCTTC. The chain carries TRBV5-1 and TRBJ1-2; tentative D call: TRBD1 (6 bases). Trimming pared 4 bases from V and 5 bases from J, leaving 9 bases between. Germline V lookup: CDR1 SGHRS, CDR2 YFSETQ. CDR3 size: 12 residues.